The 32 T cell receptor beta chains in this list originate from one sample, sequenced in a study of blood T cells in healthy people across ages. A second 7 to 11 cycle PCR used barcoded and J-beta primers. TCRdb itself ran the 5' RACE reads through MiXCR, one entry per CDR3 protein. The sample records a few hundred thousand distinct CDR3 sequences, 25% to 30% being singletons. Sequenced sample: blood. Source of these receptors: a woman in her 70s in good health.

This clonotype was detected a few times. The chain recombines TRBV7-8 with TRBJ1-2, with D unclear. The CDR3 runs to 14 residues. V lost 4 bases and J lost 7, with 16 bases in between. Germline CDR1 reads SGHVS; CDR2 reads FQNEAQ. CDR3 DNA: TGTGCCAGCAGCTCGGGCCTTCTTCTGGGTGGCTACACCTTC. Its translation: CASSSGLLLGGYTF.

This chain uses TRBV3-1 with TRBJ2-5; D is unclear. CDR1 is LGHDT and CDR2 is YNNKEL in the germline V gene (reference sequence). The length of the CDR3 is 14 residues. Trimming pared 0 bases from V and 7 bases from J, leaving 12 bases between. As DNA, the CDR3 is TGTGCCAGCAGCCAAGAGATCGATGTGGGGACCCAGTACTTC. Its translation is CASSQEIDVGTQYF.

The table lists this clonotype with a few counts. The CDR3 DNA sequence: TGCAGTGCGATTGACAGGGGTCGATCCCTCTACGAGCAGTACTTC. It codes for CSAIDRGRSLYEQYF. This chain joins TRBV20-1 and TRBJ2-1; 8 bases are shared with TRBD1. The J call is in doubt because the DNA end fits TRBJ2-7 better. Germline-derived CDR1 and CDR2 are DFQATT and SNEGSKA (reference sequence). This CDR3 is built from 15 residues.

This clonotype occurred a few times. This CDR3 is CASRQQTGEKLFF. The DNA for the CDR3 is TGTGCCAGCCGTCAACAGACAGGAGAAAAACTGTTTTTT. This chain uses TRBV12-3 or TRBV12-4 with TRBJ1-4, with D tentatively TRBD1 (6 bases). The CDR3 is 13 amino acids. V lost 8 bases, J lost 8 bases, and 15 bases lay in between.

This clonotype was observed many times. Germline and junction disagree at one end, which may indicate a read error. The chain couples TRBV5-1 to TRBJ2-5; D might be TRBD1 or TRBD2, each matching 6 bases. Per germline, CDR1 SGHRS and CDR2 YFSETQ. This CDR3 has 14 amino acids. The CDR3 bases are TGTGCCAGCAGCCTAGGGGGGCCTCAAGAGACCCAGTACTTC. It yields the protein CASSLGGPQETQYF. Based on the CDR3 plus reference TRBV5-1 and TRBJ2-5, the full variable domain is KAGVTQTPRYLIKTRGQQVTLSCSPISGHRSVSWYQQTPGQGLQFLFEYFSETQRNKGNFPGRFSGRQFSNSRSEMNVSTLELGDSALYLCASSLGGPQETQYFGPGTRLLVL.

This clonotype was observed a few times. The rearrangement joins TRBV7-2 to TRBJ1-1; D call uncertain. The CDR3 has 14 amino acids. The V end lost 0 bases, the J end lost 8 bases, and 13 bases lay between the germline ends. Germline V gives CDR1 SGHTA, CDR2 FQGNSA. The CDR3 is CASSLARRVEEAFF. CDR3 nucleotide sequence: TGTGCCAGCAGCTTAGCGCGGAGGGTAGAAGAAGCTTTCTTT.

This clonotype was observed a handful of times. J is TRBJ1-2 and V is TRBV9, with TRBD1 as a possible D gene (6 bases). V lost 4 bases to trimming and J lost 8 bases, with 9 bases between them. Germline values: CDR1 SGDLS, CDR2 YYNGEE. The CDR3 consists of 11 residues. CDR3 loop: CASSTGQGYTF. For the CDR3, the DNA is TGTGCCAGCAGCACGGGACAAGGCTACACCTTC. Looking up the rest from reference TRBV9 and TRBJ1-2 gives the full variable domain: DSGVTQTPKHLITATGQRVTLRCSPRSGDLSVYWYQQSLDQGLQFLIQYYNGEERAKGNILERFSAQQFPDLHSELNLSSLELGDSALYFCASSTGQGYTFGSGTRLTVV.

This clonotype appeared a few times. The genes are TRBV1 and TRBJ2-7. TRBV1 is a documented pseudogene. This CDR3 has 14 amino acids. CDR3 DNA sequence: TGCACCAGCAGCCGTTGGAAGAGCTCCTACGAGCAGTACTTC. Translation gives CTSSRWKSSYEQYF.

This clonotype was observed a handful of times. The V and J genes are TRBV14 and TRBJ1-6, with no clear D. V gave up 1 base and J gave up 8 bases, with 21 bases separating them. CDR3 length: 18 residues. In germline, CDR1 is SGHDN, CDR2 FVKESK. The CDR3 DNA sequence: TGTGCCAGCAGCCAAGTTCGACTCGGTGCGGGATATCATTCACCCCTCCACTTT. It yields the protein CASSQVRLGAGYHSPLHF.

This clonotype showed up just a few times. CDR3 protein: CASRPRPGGGTNEKLFF. In DNA form, the CDR3 reads TGTGCCAGCAGACCCCGCCCGGGGGGTGGAACTAATGAAAAACTGTTTTTT. The chain is built from TRBV6-5 and TRBJ1-4, with a tentative D call TRBD1 (5 bases). This CDR3 comprises 17 residues. V was pared by 6 bases and J by 1 base, with 18 bases between. Germline CDR1 reads MNHEY; CDR2 reads SVGAGI.

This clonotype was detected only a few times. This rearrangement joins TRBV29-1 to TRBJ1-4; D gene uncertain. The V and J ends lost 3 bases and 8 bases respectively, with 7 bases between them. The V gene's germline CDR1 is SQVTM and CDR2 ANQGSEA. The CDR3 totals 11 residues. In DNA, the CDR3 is TGCAGCGTTGACTGGAACGAAAAACTGTTTTTT. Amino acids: CSVDWNEKLFF.

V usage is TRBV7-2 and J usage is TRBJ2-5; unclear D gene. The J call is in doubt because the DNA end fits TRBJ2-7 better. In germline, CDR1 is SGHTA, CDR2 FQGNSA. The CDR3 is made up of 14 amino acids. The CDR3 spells CASSLAWTDYEQYF. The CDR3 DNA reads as TGTGCCAGCAGCTTAGCATGGACGGACTACGAGCAGTACTTC.

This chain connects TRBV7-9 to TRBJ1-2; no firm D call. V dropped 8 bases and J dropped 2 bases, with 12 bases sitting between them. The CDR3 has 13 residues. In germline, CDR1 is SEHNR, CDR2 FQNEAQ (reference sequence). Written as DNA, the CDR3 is TGTGCCAGCGGGAAGGGAGACAACTATGGCTACACCTTC. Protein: CASGKGDNYGYTF.

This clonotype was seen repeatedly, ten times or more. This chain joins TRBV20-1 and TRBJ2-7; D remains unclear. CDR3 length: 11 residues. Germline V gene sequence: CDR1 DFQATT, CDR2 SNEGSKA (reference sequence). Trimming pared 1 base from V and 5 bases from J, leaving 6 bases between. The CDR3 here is CSARVGNEQYF. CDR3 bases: TGCAGTGCTAGAGTAGGGAACGAGCAGTACTTC.

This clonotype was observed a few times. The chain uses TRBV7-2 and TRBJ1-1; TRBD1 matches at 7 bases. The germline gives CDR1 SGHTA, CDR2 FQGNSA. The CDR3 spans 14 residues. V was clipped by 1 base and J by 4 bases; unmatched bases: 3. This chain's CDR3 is CASSLDRGSTEAFF. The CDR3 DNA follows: TGTGCCAGCAGCTTAGACAGGGGAAGCACTGAAGCTTTCTTT.

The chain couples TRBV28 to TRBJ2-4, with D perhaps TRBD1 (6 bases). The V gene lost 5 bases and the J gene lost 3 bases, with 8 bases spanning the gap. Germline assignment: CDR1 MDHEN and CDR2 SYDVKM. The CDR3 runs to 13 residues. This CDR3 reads CASSAGDKNIQYF. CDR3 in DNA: TGTGCCAGCAGTGCAGGGGACAAAAACATTCAGTACTTC.

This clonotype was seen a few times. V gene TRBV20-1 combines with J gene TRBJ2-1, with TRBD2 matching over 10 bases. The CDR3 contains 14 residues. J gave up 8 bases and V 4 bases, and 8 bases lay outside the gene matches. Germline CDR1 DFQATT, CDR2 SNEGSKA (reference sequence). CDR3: CSAMSGGGGDEQFF. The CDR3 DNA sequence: TGCAGTGCTATGAGCGGGGGGGGAGGGGATGAGCAGTTCTTC.

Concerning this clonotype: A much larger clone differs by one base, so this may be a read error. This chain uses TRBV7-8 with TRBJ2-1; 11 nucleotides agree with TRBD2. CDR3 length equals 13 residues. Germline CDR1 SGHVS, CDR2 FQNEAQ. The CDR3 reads CASRLAGVNEQLF. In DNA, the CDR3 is TGTGCCAGCAGACTAGCGGGGGTCAATGAGCAGCTCTTC.

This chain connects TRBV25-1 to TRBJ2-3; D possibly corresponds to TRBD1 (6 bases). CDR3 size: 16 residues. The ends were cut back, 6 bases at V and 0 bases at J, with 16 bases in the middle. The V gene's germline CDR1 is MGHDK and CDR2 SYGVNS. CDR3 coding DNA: TGTGCCAGCAGCAAACTAACGACAGGTAGCACAGATACGCAGTATTTT. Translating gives CASSKLTTGSTDTQYF.

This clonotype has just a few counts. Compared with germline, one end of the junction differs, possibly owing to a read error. CDR3 sequence reads: CASKRTGGRATREAQYF. CDR3 sequence (DNA): TGTGCCAGCAAGCGGACAGGGGGCCGCGCAACAAGAGAGGCCCAGTACTTC. The V and J genes are TRBV2 and TRBJ2-5; the match to TRBD1 covers 11 bases. From germline, CDR1 is SNHLY and CDR2 FYNNEI. This CDR3 spans 17 amino acids.

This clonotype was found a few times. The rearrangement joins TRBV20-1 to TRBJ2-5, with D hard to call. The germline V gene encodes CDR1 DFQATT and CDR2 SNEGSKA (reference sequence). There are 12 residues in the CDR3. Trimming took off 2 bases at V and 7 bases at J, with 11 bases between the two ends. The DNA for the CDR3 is TGCAGTGCTAGAACCGGGTTTGGGACCCAGTACTTC. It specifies CSARTGFGTQYF.

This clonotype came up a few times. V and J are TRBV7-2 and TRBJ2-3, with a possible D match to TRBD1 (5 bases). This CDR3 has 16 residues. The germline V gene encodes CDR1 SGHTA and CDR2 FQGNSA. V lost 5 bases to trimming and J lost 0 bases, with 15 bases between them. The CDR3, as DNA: TGTGCCAGCAGCAACGACAGATTAGCTAGCACAGATACGCAGTATTTT. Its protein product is CASSNDRLASTDTQYF.

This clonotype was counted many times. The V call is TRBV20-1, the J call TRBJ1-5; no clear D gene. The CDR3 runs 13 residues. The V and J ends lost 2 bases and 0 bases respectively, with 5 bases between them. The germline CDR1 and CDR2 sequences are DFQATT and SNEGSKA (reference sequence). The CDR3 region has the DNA TGCAGTGCTAGACAGGATAGCAATCAGCCCCAGCATTTT. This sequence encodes CSARQDSNQPQHF.

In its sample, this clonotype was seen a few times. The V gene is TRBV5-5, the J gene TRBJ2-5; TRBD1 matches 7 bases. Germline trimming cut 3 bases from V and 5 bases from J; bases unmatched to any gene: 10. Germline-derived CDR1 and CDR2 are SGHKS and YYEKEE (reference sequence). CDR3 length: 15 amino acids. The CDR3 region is CASSSSGDRAETQYF. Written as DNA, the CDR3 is TGTGCCAGCAGCTCTTCTGGGGACAGAGCGGAGACCCAGTACTTC. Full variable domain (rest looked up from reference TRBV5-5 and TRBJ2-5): DAGVTQSPTHLIKTRGQQVTLRCSPISGHKSVSWYQQVLGQGPQFIFQYYEKEERGRGNFPDRFSARQFPNYSSELNVNALLLGDSALYLCASSSSGDRAETQYFGPGTRLLVL.

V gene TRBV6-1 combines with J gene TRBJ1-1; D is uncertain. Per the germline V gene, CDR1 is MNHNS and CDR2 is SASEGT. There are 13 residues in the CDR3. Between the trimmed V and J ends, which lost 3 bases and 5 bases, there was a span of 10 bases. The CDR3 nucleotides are TGTGCCAGCAGTGATCAAGGTGGTACTGAAGCTTTCTTT. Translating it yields CASSDQGGTEAFF.

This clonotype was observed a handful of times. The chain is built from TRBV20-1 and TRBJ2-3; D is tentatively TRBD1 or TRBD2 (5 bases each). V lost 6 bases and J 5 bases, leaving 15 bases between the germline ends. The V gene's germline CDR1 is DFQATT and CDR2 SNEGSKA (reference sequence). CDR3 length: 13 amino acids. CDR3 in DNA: TGCAGTGCCACCGGGGCTAGTATAGATACGCAGTATTTT. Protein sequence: CSATGASIDTQYF.

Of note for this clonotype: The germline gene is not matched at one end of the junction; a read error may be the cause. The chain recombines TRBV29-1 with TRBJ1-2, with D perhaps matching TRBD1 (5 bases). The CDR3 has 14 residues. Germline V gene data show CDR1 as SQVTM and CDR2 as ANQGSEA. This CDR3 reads CSVEGGLANYGYAF. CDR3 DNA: TGCAGCGTTGAGGGGGGGTTAGCTAACTATGGCTACGCCTTC.

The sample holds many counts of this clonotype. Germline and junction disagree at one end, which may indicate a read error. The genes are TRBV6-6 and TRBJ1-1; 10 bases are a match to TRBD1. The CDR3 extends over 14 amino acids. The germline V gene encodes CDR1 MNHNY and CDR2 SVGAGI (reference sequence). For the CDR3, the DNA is TGTGCCAGCAGTTACCTGACAGGGGGCGCCCCCGAAAGATTT. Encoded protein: CASSYLTGGAPERF.

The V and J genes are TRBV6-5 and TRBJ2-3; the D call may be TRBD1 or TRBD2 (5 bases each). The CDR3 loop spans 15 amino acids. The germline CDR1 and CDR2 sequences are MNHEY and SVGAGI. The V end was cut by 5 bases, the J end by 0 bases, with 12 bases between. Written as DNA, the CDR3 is TGTGCCAGCAGTCCCACTAGGGACAGCACAGATACGCAGTATTTT. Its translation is CASSPTRDSTDTQYF.

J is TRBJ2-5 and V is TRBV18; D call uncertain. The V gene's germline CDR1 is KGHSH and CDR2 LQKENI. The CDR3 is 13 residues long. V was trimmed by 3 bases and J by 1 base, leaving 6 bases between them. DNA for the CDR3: TGTGCCAGCTCACCGGTCCTCCAAGAGACCCAGTACTTC. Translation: CASSPVLQETQYF. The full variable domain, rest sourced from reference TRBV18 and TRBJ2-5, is NAGVMQNPRHLVRRRGQEARLRCSPMKGHSHVYWYRQLPEEGLKFMVYLQKENIIDESGMPKERFSAEFPKEGPSILRIQQVVRGDSAAYFCASSPVLQETQYFGPGTRLLVL.

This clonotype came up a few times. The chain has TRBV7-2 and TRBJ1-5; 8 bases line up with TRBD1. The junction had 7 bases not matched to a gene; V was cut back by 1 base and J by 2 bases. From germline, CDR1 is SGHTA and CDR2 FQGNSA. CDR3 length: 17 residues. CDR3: CASSLGPTGAGNQPQHF. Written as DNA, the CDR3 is TGTGCCAGCAGCTTAGGCCCGACAGGGGCTGGCAATCAGCCCCAGCATTTT.

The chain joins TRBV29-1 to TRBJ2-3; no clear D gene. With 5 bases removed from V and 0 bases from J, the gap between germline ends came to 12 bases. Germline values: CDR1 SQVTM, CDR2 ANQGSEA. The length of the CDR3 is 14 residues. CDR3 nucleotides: TGCAGCGTTCCCTCCAGGCCTAGCACAGATACGCAGTATTTT. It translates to CSVPSRPSTDTQYF.